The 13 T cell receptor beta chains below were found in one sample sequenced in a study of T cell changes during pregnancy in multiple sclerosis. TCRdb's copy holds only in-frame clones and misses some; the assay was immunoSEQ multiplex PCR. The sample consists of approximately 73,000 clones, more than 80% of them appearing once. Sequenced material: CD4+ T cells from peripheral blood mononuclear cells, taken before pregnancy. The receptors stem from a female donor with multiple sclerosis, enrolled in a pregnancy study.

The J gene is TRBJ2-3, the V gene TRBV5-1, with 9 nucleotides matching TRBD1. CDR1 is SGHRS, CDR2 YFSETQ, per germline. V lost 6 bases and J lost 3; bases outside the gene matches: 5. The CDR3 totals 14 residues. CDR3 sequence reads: CASMWTGETDTQYF. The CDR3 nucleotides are TGCGCCAGCATGTGGACAGGGGAAACAGATACGCAGTATTTT.

The CDR3 nucleotides are TGCGCCAGCAGTCAGCAGGGGCTAGCGGACGAGCAGTACTTC. It codes for CASSQQGLADEQYF. The V and J genes are TRBV23-1 and TRBJ2-7; D may be TRBD2 (7 bases). TRBV23-1 is placed among ORFs of uncertain function. The CDR3 extends over 14 amino acids. Trimming left V 3 bases short and J 5 bases short, with 14 bases between.

CDR3 DNA: TGTGCCAGTAGTACTGCGGCACCCCCAGCTAACTATGGCTACACCTTC. It specifies CASSTAAPPANYGYTF. The chain has TRBV19 and TRBJ1-2, with D hard to call. Germline values: CDR1 LNHDA, CDR2 SQIVND (reference sequence). This CDR3 region has 16 residues. V was pared by 4 bases and J by 0 bases, with 15 bases between. The whole variable domain, filled in from reference TRBV19 and TRBJ1-2, reads DGGITQSPKYLFRKEGQNVTLSCEQNLNHDAMYWYRQDPGQGLRLIYYSQIVNDFQKGDIAEGYSVSREKKESFPLTVTSAQKNPTAFYLCASSTAAPPANYGYTFGSGTRLTVV.

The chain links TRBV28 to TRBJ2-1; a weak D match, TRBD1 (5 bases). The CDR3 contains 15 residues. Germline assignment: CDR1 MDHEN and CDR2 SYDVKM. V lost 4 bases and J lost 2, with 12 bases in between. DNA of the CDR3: TGTGCCAGCAGTTCGTCCAAGGGGCCCTACAATGAGCAGTTCTTC. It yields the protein CASSSSKGPYNEQFF. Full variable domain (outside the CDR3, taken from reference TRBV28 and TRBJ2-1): DVKVTQSSRYLVKRTGEKVFLECVQDMDHENMFWYRQDPGLGLRLIYFSYDVKMKEKGDIPEGYSVSREKKERFSLILESASTNQTSMYLCASSSSKGPYNEQFFGPGTRLTVL.

CDR3 residues: CASSLARVTEAFF. CDR3 nucleotides: TGTGCCAGCAGCTTAGCGAGGGTCACTGAAGCTTTCTTT. The chain links TRBV7-2 to TRBJ1-1; D ambiguous. The CDR3 is 13 amino acids. Germline V lookup: CDR1 SGHTA, CDR2 FQGNSA. V shed 0 bases and J shed 4 bases, with 6 bases lying between them. Variable domain in full (rest from reference TRBV7-2 and TRBJ1-1): GAGVSQSPSNKVTEKGKDVELRCDPISGHTALYWYRQSLGQGLEFLIYFQGNSAPDKSGLPSDRFSAERTGGSVSTLTIQRTQQEDSAVYLCASSLARVTEAFFGQGTRLTVV.

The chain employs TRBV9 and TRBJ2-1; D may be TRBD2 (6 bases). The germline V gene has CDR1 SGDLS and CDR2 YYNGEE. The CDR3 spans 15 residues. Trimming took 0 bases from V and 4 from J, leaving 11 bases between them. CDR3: CASSVDGRGYNEQFF. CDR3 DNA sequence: TGTGCCAGCAGCGTAGACGGGAGAGGTTACAATGAGCAGTTCTTC.

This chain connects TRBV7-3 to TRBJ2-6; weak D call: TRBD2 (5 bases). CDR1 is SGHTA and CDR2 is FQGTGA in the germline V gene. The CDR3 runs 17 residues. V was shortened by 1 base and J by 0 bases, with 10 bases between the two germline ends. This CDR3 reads CASSLISGNSGANVLTF. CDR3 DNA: TGTGCCAGCAGCTTAATATCCGGGAACTCTGGGGCCAACGTCCTGACTTTC.

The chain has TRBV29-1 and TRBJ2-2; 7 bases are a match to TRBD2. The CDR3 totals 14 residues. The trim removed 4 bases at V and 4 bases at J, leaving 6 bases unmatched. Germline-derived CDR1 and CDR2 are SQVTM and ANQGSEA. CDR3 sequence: CSVAGGSGTGELFF. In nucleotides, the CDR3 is TGCAGCGTTGCCGGGGGGTCGGGCACCGGGGAGCTGTTTTTT.

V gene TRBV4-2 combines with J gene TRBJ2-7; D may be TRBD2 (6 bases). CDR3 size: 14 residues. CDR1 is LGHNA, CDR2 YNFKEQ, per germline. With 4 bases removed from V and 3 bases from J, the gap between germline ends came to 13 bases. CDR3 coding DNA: TGTGCCAGCAGCCCTATAGCGGATTACTACGAGCAGTACTTC. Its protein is CASSPIADYYEQYF.

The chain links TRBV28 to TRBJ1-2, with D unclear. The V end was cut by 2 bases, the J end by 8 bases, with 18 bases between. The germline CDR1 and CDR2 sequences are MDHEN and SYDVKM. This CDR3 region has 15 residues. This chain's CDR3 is CASSLPYSDLLGYTF. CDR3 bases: TGTGCCAGCAGTTTACCCTACAGTGACCTATTAGGCTACACCTTC.

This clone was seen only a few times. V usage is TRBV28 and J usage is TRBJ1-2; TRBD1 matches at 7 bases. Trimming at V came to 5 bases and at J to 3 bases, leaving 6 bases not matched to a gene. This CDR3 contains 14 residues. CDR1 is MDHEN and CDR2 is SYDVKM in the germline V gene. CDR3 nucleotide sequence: TGTGCCAGCAGTCTCAGGGGGATGGACTATGGCTACACCTTC. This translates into CASSLRGMDYGYTF.

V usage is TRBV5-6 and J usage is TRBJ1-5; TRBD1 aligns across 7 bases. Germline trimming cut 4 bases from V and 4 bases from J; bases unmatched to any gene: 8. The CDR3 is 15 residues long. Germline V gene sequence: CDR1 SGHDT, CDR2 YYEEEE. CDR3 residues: CASSIRQGGNQPQHF. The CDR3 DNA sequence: TGTGCCAGCAGCATTCGACAGGGTGGAAATCAGCCCCAGCATTTT.

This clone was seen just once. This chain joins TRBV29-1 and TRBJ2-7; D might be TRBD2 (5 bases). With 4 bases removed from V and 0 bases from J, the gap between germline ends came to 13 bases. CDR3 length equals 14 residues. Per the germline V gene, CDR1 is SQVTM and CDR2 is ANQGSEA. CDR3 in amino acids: CSVGAAVNSYEQYF. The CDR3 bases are TGCAGCGTTGGAGCAGCGGTGAACTCCTACGAGCAGTACTTC.